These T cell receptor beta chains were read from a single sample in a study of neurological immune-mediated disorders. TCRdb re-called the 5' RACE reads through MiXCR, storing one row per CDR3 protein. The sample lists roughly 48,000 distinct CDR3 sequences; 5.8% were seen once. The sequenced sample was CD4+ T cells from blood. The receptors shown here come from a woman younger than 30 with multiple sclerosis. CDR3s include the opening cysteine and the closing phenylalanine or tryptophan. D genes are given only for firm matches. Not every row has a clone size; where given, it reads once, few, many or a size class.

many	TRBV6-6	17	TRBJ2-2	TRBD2	CASKVLAGVMDTGELFF	TGTGCCAGCAAGGTTCTAGCGGGAGTAATGGACACCGGGGAGCTGTTTTTT
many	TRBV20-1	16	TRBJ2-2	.	CSARVERSANTGELFF	TGCAGTGCTAGGGTTGAACGCAGTGCGAACACCGGGGAGCTGTTTTTT
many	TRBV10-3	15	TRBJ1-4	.	CAISEGSGASEKLFF	TGTGCCATCAGTGAAGGGTCGGGTGCTAGTGAAAAACTGTTTTTT
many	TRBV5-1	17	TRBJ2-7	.	CASSLGRGGGPIYEQYF	TGCGCCAGCAGCTTGGGCCGGGGTGGGGGGCCGATATACGAGCAGTACTTC
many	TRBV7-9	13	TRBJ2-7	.	CASSRDRSYEQYF	TGTGCCAGCAGCCGGGACCGCTCCTACGAGCAGTACTTC
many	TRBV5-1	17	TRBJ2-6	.	CASSLAEQTSGANVLTF	TGCGCCAGCAGCTTGGCCGAACAGACCTCTGGGGCCAACGTCCTGACTTTC
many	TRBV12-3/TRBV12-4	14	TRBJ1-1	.	CASSLRRRATEAFF	TGTGCCAGCAGTTTAAGGAGGCGGGCCACTGAAGCTTTCTTT
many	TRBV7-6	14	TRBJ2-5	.	CASSSPRLGETQYF	TGTGCCAGCAGCTCCCCTAGGTTAGGAGAGACCCAGTACTTC
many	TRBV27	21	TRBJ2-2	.	CASSLEGPSPINRAPGGELFF	TGTGCCAGCAGTTTAGAAGGCCCAAGCCCAATCAACAGGGCTCCGGGCGGGGAGCTGTTTTTT
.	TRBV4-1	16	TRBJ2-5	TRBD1	CASSQERTGAGETQYF	TGCGCCAGCAGCCAAGAAAGGACAGGGGCGGGGGAGACCCAGTACTTC
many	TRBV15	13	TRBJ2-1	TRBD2	CATSKGASGLQFF	TGTGCCACCAGCAAAGGCGCTAGCGGGCTGCAGTTCTTC
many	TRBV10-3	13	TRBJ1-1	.	CAISEPTPPSAFF	TGTGCCATCAGTGAGCCGACTCCTCCGTCAGCTTTCTTT
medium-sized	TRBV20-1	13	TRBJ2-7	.	CSARYDLSVEQYF	TGCAGTGCTAGATACGACCTGTCGGTCGAGCAGTACTTC
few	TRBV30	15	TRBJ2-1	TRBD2	CAWSLLAGGPSEQFF	TGTGCCTGGAGTTTACTAGCGGGAGGGCCTAGTGAGCAGTTCTTC
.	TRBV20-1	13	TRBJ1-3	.	CSASRDSGNTIYF	TGCAGTGCTAGCCGAGACTCTGGAAACACCATATATTTT
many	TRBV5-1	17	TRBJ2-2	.	CASSPSGTSRNTGELFF	TGCGCCAGCAGCCCCTCCGGGACATCTCGGAACACCGGGGAGCTGTTTTTT
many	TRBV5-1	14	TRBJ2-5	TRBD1	CASRSGTAQETQYF	TGCGCCAGCAGGTCGGGGACAGCCCAAGAGACCCAGTACTTC
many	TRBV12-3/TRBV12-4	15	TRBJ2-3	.	CASKTQLSVTDTQYF	TGTGCCAGTAAAACCCAACTCTCAGTAACAGATACGCAGTATTTT
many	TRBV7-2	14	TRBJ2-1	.	CASSLDGGYNEQFF	TGTGCCAGCAGCTTAGATGGCGGCTACAATGAGCAGTTCTTC
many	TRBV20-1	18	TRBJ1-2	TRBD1	CSARDPDRPKLRGYGYTF	TGCAGTGCTAGAGACCCGGACAGGCCAAAACTTCGCGGCTATGGCTACACCTTC
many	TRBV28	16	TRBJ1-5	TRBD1	CASSRTGGAVNQPQHF	TGTGCCAGCAGCAGGACAGGGGGCGCGGTCAATCAGCCCCAGCATTTT
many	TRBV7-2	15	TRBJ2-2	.	CASSLMGQNTGELFF	TGTGCCAGCAGCTTAATGGGACAGAACACCGGGGAGCTGTTTTTT
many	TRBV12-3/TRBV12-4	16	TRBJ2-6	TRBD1	CASSPNPGQGASVLTF	TGTGCCAGCAGTCCTAACCCGGGACAGGGCGCGTCGGTCCTGACTTTC
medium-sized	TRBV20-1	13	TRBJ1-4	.	CSAKGATNEKLFF	TGCAGTGCTAAGGGGGCAACTAATGAAAAACTGTTTTTT
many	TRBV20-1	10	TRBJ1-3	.	CSARDKTKYF	TGCAGTGCTAGAGATAAGACGAAATATTTT
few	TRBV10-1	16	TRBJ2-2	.	CASSPIGTPNTGELFF	TGCGCCAGCAGTCCAATCGGGACACCGAACACCGGGGAGCTGTTTTTT
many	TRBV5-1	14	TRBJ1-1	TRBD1	CASSLGQGAGEAFF	TGCGCCAGCAGCTTAGGACAGGGGGCCGGTGAAGCTTTCTTT
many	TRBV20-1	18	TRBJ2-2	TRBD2	CSARNPVLAGGRGGELFF	TGCAGTGCTAGAAACCCCGTACTAGCGGGGGGCCGGGGCGGGGAGCTGTTTTTT
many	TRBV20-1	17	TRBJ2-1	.	CSARDGGGARHYNEQFF	TGCAGTGCTAGAGATGGAGGAGGGGCCCGACACTACAATGAGCAGTTCTTC
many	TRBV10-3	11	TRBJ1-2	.	CAIRQGGGYTF	TGTGCCATCAGGCAGGGTGGTGGCTACACCTTC
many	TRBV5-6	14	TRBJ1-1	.	CASTWGRVNTEAFF	TGTGCCAGCACCTGGGGCAGGGTGAACACTGAAGCTTTCTTT
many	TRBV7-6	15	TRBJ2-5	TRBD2	CASSDSGTHVETQYF	TGTGCCAGCAGCGATAGCGGGACCCATGTAGAGACCCAGTACTTC
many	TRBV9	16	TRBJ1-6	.	CASSVGRYRYNSPLHF	TGTGCCAGCAGCGTAGGGAGGTACCGGTATAATTCACCCCTCCACTTT
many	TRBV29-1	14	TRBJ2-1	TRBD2	CSELIAGGTVEQFF	TGCAGCGAACTAATAGCGGGAGGGACGGTTGAGCAGTTCTTC
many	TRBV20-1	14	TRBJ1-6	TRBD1	CSAETGTYNSPLHF	TGCAGTGCCGAGACAGGGACGTATAATTCACCCCTCCACTTT
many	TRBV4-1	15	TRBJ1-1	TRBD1	CASSQDPGGYTEAFF	TGCGCCAGCAGCCAAGACCCAGGGGGCTACACTGAAGCTTTCTTT
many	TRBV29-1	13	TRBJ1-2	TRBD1	CSVDGRGTWGYTF	TGCAGCGTTGACGGCAGGGGGACTTGGGGCTACACCTTC
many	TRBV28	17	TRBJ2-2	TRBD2	CASRISGTSISTGELFF	TGTGCCAGCAGAATTTCCGGGACTAGTATTAGCACCGGGGAGCTGTTTTTT
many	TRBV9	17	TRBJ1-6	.	CASSAADGGSYNSPLHF	TGTGCCAGCAGCGCCGCGGACGGGGGCTCCTATAATTCACCCCTCCACTTT
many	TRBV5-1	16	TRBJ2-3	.	CASSSGLRRSTDTQYF	TGCGCCAGCAGCTCTGGACTACGAAGAAGCACAGATACGCAGTATTTT
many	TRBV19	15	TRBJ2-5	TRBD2	CASRRGTSGFETQYF	TGTGCCAGTAGAAGAGGGACTAGCGGATTCGAGACCCAGTACTTC
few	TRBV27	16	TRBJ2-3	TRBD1	CASSFLGQGVEDTQYF	TGTGCCAGCAGTTTCCTCGGACAGGGGGTGGAAGATACGCAGTATTTT
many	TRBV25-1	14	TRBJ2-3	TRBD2	CASRIAGITDTQYF	TGTGCCAGCCGAATAGCGGGCATCACAGATACGCAGTATTTT
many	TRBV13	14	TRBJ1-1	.	CASSADGRNTEAFF	TGTGCCAGCAGCGCGGACGGGCGGAACACTGAAGCTTTCTTT
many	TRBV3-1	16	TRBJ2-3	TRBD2	CASSLNRGRDTDTQYF	TGTGCCAGCAGCCTAAACCGCGGGAGAGACACAGATACGCAGTATTTT
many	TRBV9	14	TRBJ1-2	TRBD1	CASSSQGGVGGYTF	TGTGCCAGCAGCTCTCAGGGGGGCGTCGGGGGCTACACCTTC
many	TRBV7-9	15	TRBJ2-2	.	CASRPIMLVTGELFF	TGTGCCAGCAGGCCCATAATGCTCGTTACCGGGGAGCTGTTTTTT
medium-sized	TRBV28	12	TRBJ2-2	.	CAGQGNTGELFF	TGTGCCGGCCAGGGGAACACCGGGGAGCTGTTTTTT
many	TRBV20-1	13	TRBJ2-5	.	CSARGSAGETQYF	TGCAGTGCTAGAGGATCGGCGGGGGAGACCCAGTACTTC
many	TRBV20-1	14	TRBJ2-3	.	CSARGGARTDTQYF	TGCAGTGCTAGGGGGGGGGCGCGCACAGATACGCAGTATTTT
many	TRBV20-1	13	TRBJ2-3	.	CSALRGPADTQYF	TGCAGTGCGCTTAGAGGACCCGCAGATACGCAGTATTTT
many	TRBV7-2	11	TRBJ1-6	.	CASSLASPLHF	TGTGCCAGCAGCTTAGCTTCACCCCTCCACTTT
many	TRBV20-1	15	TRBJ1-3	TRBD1	CSARADRAAGNTIYF	TGCAGTGCTAGGGCAGACAGGGCGGCTGGAAACACCATATATTTT
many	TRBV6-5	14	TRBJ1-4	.	CASSYWGSNEKLFF	TGTGCCAGCAGTTACTGGGGGTCTAATGAAAAACTGTTTTTT
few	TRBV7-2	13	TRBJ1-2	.	CASSSRTDRPYTF	TGTGCCAGCAGCTCTAGGACGGACCGCCCGTACACCTTC